This T cell receptor (beta chain) is from a study of lymphopenia after photon versus proton radiotherapy. Study-wide results and caveats: A bigger post-nadir fall in TCR diversity correlated inversely with survival time in deceased patients. Survival link was tested only in deceased patients; proton benefit remains a possibility.

There are a few counts of this clone. Its specificity is unknown. Method: immunoSEQ multiplex PCR; TCRdb's copy keeps in-frame clones and lacks some. The sample consists of about 34,000 clones, 84% of them appearing once. CDR3 length: 14 amino acids. Germline V CDR1 and CDR2: SQVTM, ANQGSEA. The germline V and J ends were trimmed by 6 bases and 0 bases, with 11 bases remaining between them. Sample: peripheral blood, taken from a patient treated with proton-based radiotherapy. The origin of this receptor is a woman aged 70-85 years with pancreatic cancer. The chain joins TRBV29-1 to TRBJ2-2; maybe TRBD1 (6 bases). In nucleotides, the CDR3 is TGCAGCGTAGGACAGTCCGCGAACACCGGGGAGCTGTTTTTT. Translated, it gives CSVGQSANTGELFF.